The 23 T cell receptor beta chains below all came from one sample that was sequenced in a study of shared clonotypes between healthy human individuals. TCRdb's table, derived via immunoSEQ multiplex PCR, lists solely in-frame clones and lacks some. Of 980,000 or so clones listed, about three quarters are singletons. The source material was memory CD4+ T cells sorted from blood. Stated subset: CD45RA-negative fraction. The source of these receptors is a young man in good health.

The chain links TRBV7-9 to TRBJ2-5; tentatively, D is TRBD1 (6 bases). Germline V gene sequence: CDR1 SEHNR, CDR2 FQNEAQ (reference sequence). Trimming stripped 2 bases from V and 4 bases from J, with 8 bases between. CDR3 length: 13 residues. The CDR3 protein is CASSLTQGETQYF. In nucleotides, the CDR3 is TGTGCCAGCAGCTTAACACAGGGAGAGACCCAGTACTTC.

The gene calls are TRBV30 and TRBJ1-4; no clear D. Looked up from germline, CDR1 is GTSNPN and CDR2 is SVGIG (reference sequence). The CDR3 runs 13 residues. V was clipped by 4 bases and J by 8 bases, with 14 bases between them. The CDR3 spells CAWTSGPYEKLFF. In nucleotides, the CDR3 is TGTGCCTGGACCTCCGGCCCCTACGAAAAACTGTTTTTT.

In the case of this clone: The same CDR3 can be traced to other DNA sequences in this sample. The chain carries TRBV7-2 and TRBJ1-5, with D possibly being TRBD1 (5 bases). The CDR3 length is 14 residues. V lost 4 bases and J 4 bases, leaving 11 bases between the germline ends. CDR1 is SGHTA and CDR2 is FQGNSA in the germline V gene. The CDR3 DNA reads as TGTGCCAGCAGCTCCCAGGGTGGTAATCAGCCCCAGCATTTT. This gives the protein CASSSQGGNQPQHF.

Details on this clone: This same CDR3 is encoded by further DNA sequences in the sample. This chain links TRBV10-2 with TRBJ1-5; D call uncertain. This CDR3 region has 12 residues. V shed 6 bases and J shed 2 bases, with 5 bases lying between them. Germline V gives CDR1 WSHSY, CDR2 SAAADI. The CDR3 nucleotides are TGCGCCAGCAGGGACGGCAATCAGCCCCAGCATTTT. It is translated as CASRDGNQPQHF.

The chain joins TRBV5-1 to TRBJ2-2; the D gene is possibly TRBD2 (5 bases). The CDR3 is 15 residues long. CDR1 SGHRS and CDR2 YFSETQ come from the germline V gene. Trimming removed 4 bases at V and 0 bases at J, with 10 bases between. The CDR3 nucleotides read TGCGCCAGCAGCCGCGAGGGTACGAACACCGGGGAGCTGTTTTTT. Translation: CASSREGTNTGELFF.

The rearrangement joins TRBV4-3 to TRBJ2-1; a weak D match, TRBD2 (6 bases). From germline, CDR1 is LGHNA and CDR2 YSLEER. CDR3 length: 15 residues. V shed 4 bases and J shed 0 bases, with 10 bases lying between them. The CDR3 protein is CASSPEGFSYNEQFF. Here the CDR3 DNA reads TGCGCCAGCAGCCCGGAGGGGTTCTCCTACAATGAGCAGTTCTTC.

This clone has only a few counts. This chain joins TRBV13 and TRBJ2-5; D is perhaps TRBD2 (6 bases). Trimming took 1 base from V and 4 from J, leaving 7 bases between them. The germline V gene has CDR1 PRHDT and CDR2 FYEKMQ (reference sequence). The CDR3 sequence is 13 residues long. CDR3 in amino acids: CASSLVSGETQYF. CDR3 nucleotides: TGTGCCAGCAGCTTAGTTAGCGGAGAGACCCAGTACTTC.

The rearrangement joins TRBV6-1 to TRBJ1-4; no definite D call. Looked up from germline, CDR1 is MNHNS and CDR2 is SASEGT. The CDR3 loop spans 17 amino acids. Trimming pared 1 base from V and 1 base from J, leaving 13 bases between. For the CDR3, the DNA is TGTGCCAGCAGTGAAGTGTCGTTCTGGGGAACTAATGAAAAACTGTTTTTT. Translation gives CASSEVSFWGTNEKLFF.

The chain has TRBV5-1 and TRBJ1-2; TRBD1 agrees at 8 bases. V lost 0 bases to trimming and J lost 8 bases; unmatched junction nucleotides: 15. Germline V gives CDR1 SGHRS, CDR2 YFSETQ. The CDR3 contains 17 residues. The CDR3 sequence is CASSLEFIGGQGGGYTF. The CDR3, as DNA: TGCGCCAGCAGCTTGGAATTTATCGGCGGACAGGGTGGCGGCTACACCTTC.

CDR3 sequence reads: CAISEGTHGYTF. The CDR3 DNA sequence: TGTGCCATCAGTGAGGGGACCCATGGCTACACCTTC. The V gene is TRBV10-3, the J gene TRBJ1-2, with D tentatively TRBD1 (5 bases). Trimming took 2 bases from V and 6 from J, leaving 7 bases between them. Germline-derived CDR1 and CDR2 are ENHRY and SYGVKD. The CDR3 runs 12 residues.

The chain carries TRBV7-2 and TRBJ2-3; 13 nucleotides match TRBD2. CDR1 is SGHTA and CDR2 is FQGNSA in the germline V gene. This CDR3 has 17 residues. J gave up 3 bases and V 5 bases, and 8 bases lay outside the gene matches. CDR3 sequence reads: CASSTGLAGPVTDTQYF. As DNA, the CDR3 is TGTGCCAGCAGCACGGGACTAGCGGGGCCCGTTACAGATACGCAGTATTTT.

CDR3 in DNA: TGTGCCAGCAGCTTAAGGGCCTACGCGGCGGGGCAGTACTTC. It is translated as CASSLRAYAAGQYF. The chain links TRBV7-2 to TRBJ2-7, with D possibly matching TRBD2 (5 bases). This CDR3 has 14 residues. The germline V gene encodes CDR1 SGHTA and CDR2 FQGNSA. Between the trimmed V and J ends, which lost 2 bases and 9 bases, there was a span of 17 bases.

This clone showed up many times. This CDR3 is CASSLSGQNNSPLHF. The DNA of the CDR3 is TGTGCCAGCAGTTTATCGGGACAAAATAATTCACCCCTCCACTTT. The chain couples TRBV27 to TRBJ1-6, with a possible D match to TRBD1 (6 bases). The CDR3 sequence is 15 residues long. Germline loops: CDR1 MNHEY, CDR2 SMNVEV (reference sequence). V lost 0 bases and J lost 5, with 8 bases in between.

This chain connects TRBV7-8 to TRBJ2-2; 9 positions agree with TRBD2. This CDR3 region has 15 residues. The germline gives CDR1 SGHVS, CDR2 FQNEAQ. Losses at the gene ends were 2 bases for V and 5 bases for J; bases not matched to a gene: 3. CDR3 amino acids: CASSLRAGGTGELFF. As DNA, the CDR3 is TGTGCCAGCAGCTTAAGAGCGGGAGGTACCGGGGAGCTGTTTTTT.

The rearrangement joins TRBV28 to TRBJ1-4; 9 bases map to TRBD1. There are 17 residues in the CDR3. Germline V gene sequence: CDR1 MDHEN, CDR2 SYDVKM. The ends lost 5 bases at V and 8 bases at J; junction bases unmatched: 15. Here the CDR3 DNA reads TGTGCCAGCAGTACCCCGGGACAGGGTCGTTATGGGGAAAAACTGTTTTTT. Amino acids: CASSTPGQGRYGEKLFF.

The chain is built from TRBV10-3 and TRBJ2-1; 8 bases agree with TRBD1. CDR3 length equals 13 residues. V was pared by 10 bases and J by 5 bases, with 7 bases of the junction left unmatched. Germline V gene sequence: CDR1 ENHRY, CDR2 SYGVKD. The CDR3 DNA is TGTGCCACTACAGGGGGTGAGGACAATGAGCAGTTCTTC. Amino acid sequence: CATTGGEDNEQFF.

This clone was recorded a few times. Other DNA sequences from this sample encode an identical CDR3 as well. J is TRBJ2-7 and V is TRBV5-4; D unresolved. Trimming left V 4 bases short and J 4 bases short, with 12 bases between. CDR3 length: 13 residues. From germline, CDR1 is SGHNT and CDR2 YYREEE (reference sequence). The CDR3 DNA sequence: TGTGCCAGCAGCCTGGACGGAGTTTACGAGCAGTACTTC. Its translation is CASSLDGVYEQYF.

This clone was counted only a few times. The rearrangement joins TRBV5-6 to TRBJ2-2; D is unresolved. The germline V gene encodes CDR1 SGHDT and CDR2 YYEEEE. CDR3 length: 18 residues. Between the trimmed V and J ends, which lost 4 bases and 0 bases, there was a span of 19 bases. The CDR3 is CASSRDHQVNANTGELFF. The CDR3 DNA reads as TGTGCCAGCAGCCGCGATCATCAGGTGAATGCGAACACCGGGGAGCTGTTTTTT.

The chain links TRBV4-1 to TRBJ2-2; 7 bases match TRBD2. This CDR3 has 17 residues. CDR1 is MGHRA and CDR2 is YSYEKL in the germline V gene. The junction had 10 bases not matched to a gene; V was cut back by 4 bases and J by 2 bases. CDR3 bases: TGCGCCAGCAGCCTACGGAGCGGGGCCTTAAACACCGGGGAGCTGTTTTTT. Translated, it gives CASSLRSGALNTGELFF.

This sequence joins TRBV30 and TRBJ1-6; TRBD1 agrees at 8 bases. V dropped 4 bases and J dropped 8; count of bases not matched to a gene: 7. This CDR3 has 14 residues. Germline CDR1 GTSNPN, CDR2 SVGIG (reference sequence). The CDR3 region is CAWTSGQVYSPLHF. CDR3 coding DNA: TGTGCCTGGACCTCGGGACAGGTGTATTCACCCCTCCACTTT.

This clone has a single count. The chain couples TRBV30 to TRBJ1-2; the D gene is possibly TRBD1 (6 bases). CDR3 length: 13 residues. Germline values: CDR1 GTSNPN, CDR2 SVGIG (reference sequence). The germline V and J ends were trimmed by 4 bases and 4 bases, with 13 bases remaining between them. For the CDR3, the DNA is TGTGCCTGGAACAAACAGGGACCCTATGGCTACACCTTC. Translating gives CAWNKQGPYGYTF.

A note on this clone: Other DNA variants within this sample encode the same CDR3. The chain links TRBV7-2 to TRBJ2-5, with D unclear. The CDR3 consists of 12 residues. Per germline, CDR1 SGHTA and CDR2 FQGNSA. V gave up 4 bases and J gave up 5 bases, with 8 bases separating them. The CDR3, as DNA: TGTGCCAGCAGCTCTAATAGGGAGACCCAGTACTTC. Protein product: CASSSNRETQYF.

This rearrangement joins TRBV19 to TRBJ2-1, with 9 nucleotides matching TRBD1. CDR1 and CDR2 (germline): LNHDA, SQIVND (reference sequence). Trimming removed 10 bases from V and 0 bases from J; junction bases left unmatched: 10. The CDR3 length is 16 residues. The CDR3 nucleotides are TGTGCCATCCGTCCCGGGACAGGGAACTCCTACAATGAGCAGTTCTTC. Its translation: CAIRPGTGNSYNEQFF.